This T cell receptor beta chain originates from a study of T cell responses to AZD1222 COVID-19 vaccine. Overall study results and limits: Females made up more of the donors, who were largely white British, and clonal diversity may have come out too low. Epitopes outside B.1.351 and B.1.1.7 mutated regions reportedly drew nearly half of spike TCRs.

The repertoire was sequenced with immunoSEQ multiplex PCR; TCRdb's copy has only in-frame clones and lacks some. Altogether about 100,000 clones are present, around 87% being singletons, with the ten largest covering 3.5% to 4.5%. Concerning this clone itself: Its antigen is not identified.

Deletions cut 5 bases from V and 4 bases from J, with 11 bases between. From germline, CDR1 is MNHEY and CDR2 SMNVEV (reference sequence). The CDR3 has 14 residues. The receptor was derived from an adult in good health. The material sequenced was peripheral blood, taken on day 0 of MenACWY control vaccination. The J gene is TRBJ2-2, the V gene TRBV27; D uncertain. This chain's CDR3 is CASSVELGTGELFF. As DNA, the CDR3 is TGTGCCAGCAGTGTCGAGCTCGGCACCGGGGAGCTGTTTTTT.